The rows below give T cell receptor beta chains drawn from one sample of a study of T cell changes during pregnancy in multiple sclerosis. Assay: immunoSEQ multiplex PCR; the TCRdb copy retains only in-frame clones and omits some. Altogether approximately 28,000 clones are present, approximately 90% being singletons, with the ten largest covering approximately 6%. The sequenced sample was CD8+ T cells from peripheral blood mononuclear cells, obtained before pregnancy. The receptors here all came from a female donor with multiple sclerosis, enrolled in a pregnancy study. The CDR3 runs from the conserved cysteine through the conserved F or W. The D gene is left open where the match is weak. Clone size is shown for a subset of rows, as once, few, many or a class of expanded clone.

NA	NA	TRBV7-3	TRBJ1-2	CASSPNPTGPYGYTF	TGTGCCAGCAGCCCAAATCCAACAGGGCCCTATGGCTACACCTTC
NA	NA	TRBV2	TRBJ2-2	CASSEFQNTGELFF	TGTGCCAGCAGTGAATTCCAGAACACCGGGGAGCTGTTTTTT
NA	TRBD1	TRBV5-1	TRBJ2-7	CASSLGLGTGGNEQYF	TGCGCCAGCAGCTTGGGACTAGGGACAGGGGGCAACGAGCAGTACTTC
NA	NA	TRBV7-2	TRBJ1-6	CASSTTGSGGSPLHF	TGTGCCAGCAGCACCACGGGAAGCGGGGGATCACCCCTCCACTTT
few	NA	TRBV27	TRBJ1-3	CATRISGKAGNTIYF	TGTGCCACCCGGATTTCAGGGAAGGCTGGAAACACCATATATTTT
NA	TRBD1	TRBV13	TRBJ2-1	CASTLDRYNEQFF	TGTGCCAGCACCCTGGACAGGTACAATGAGCAGTTCTTC
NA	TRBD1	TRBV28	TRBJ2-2	CASSLDRGRNTGELFF	TGTGCCAGCAGCCTAGACAGGGGGCGGAACACCGGGGAGCTGTTTTTT
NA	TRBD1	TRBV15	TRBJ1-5	CATSSLSHRGPYSNQPQHF	TGTGCCACCAGCAGTCTAAGCCACAGGGGCCCCTATAGCAATCAGCCCCAGCATTTT
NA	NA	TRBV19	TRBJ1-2	CASSATGLYGYTF	TGTGCCAGTAGTGCCACAGGTCTCTATGGCTACACCTTC
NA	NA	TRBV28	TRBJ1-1	CASSLVLTPMNTEAFF	TGTGCCAGCAGTTTGGTACTGACTCCCATGAACACTGAAGCTTTCTTT
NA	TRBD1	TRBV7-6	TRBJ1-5	CASSPDRANQPQHF	TGTGCCAGCAGCCCTGACAGGGCCAATCAGCCCCAGCATTTT
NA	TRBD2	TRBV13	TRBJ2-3	CASSPGGSSADTQYF	TGTGCCAGCAGCCCGGGCGGGAGTAGCGCAGATACGCAGTATTTT
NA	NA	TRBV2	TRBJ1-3	CASSRARDTSSGNTIYF	TGTGCCAGCAGTAGGGCCAGGGACACAAGCTCTGGAAACACCATATATTTT
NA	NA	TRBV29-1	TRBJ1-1	CSVENDSWNTEAFF	TGCAGCGTTGAAAATGACAGCTGGAACACTGAAGCTTTCTTT
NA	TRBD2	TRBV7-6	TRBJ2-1	CASSLGTSGRNEQFF	TGTGCCAGCAGCTTAGGAACTAGCGGGAGGAATGAGCAGTTCTTC
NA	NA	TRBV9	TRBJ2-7	CASSLDSSYEQYF	TGTGCCAGCAGCTTAGACAGCTCCTACGAGCAGTACTTC
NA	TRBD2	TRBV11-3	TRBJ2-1	CASSPSAGGRNEQFF	TGTGCCAGCAGCCCTAGCGCGGGGGGGAGGAATGAGCAGTTCTTC
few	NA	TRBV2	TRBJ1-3	CASTFRAGNTIYF	TGTGCCAGCACGTTCAGGGCTGGAAACACCATATATTTT
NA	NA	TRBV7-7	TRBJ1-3	CASSPGGLASGNTIYF	TGTGCCAGCAGCCCGGGGGGGCTGGCCTCTGGAAACACCATATATTTT
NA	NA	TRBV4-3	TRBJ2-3	CASSQDLGGRGTDTQYF	TGCGCCAGCAGCCAAGATCTCGGGGGGCGAGGCACAGATACGCAGTATTTT
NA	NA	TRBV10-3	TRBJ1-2	CAISENRANYGYTF	TGTGCCATCAGTGAAAACAGGGCCAACTATGGCTACACCTTC
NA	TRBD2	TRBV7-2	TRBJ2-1	CASSLVLAGPYNEQFF	TGTGCCAGCAGCTTAGTACTAGCGGGGCCCTACAATGAGCAGTTCTTC
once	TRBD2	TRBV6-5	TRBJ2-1	CASSALGTTDNEQFF	TGTGCCAGCAGTGCTCTCGGGACTACCGACAATGAGCAGTTCTTC
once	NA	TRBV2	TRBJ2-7	CASSDGGGAFDSYEQYF	TGTGCCAGCAGTGATGGCGGAGGGGCTTTCGATTCCTACGAGCAGTACTTC
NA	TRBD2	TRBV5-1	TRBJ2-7	CASSSPRKRGENYEQYF	TGCGCCAGCAGCTCCCCGAGGAAGCGGGGCGAAAACTACGAGCAGTACTTC
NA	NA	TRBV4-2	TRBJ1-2	CASSDEGHGYTF	TGTGCCAGCAGCGATGAGGGACACGGCTACACCTTC
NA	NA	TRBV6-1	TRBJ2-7	CASSDTSYEQYF	TGTGCCAGCAGTGACACGAGCTACGAGCAGTACTTC
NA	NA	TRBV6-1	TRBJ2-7	CASSEQLQAYEQYF	TGTGCCAGCAGTGAACAATTACAGGCCTACGAGCAGTACTTC
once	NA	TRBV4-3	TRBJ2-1	CASSLSRDLYNEQFF	TGCGCCAGCAGCCTTAGCCGGGACTTATACAATGAGCAGTTCTTC
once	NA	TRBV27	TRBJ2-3	CASSFLPPGVGVGTDTQYF	TGTGCCAGCAGTTTCCTCCCCCCGGGGGTGGGTGTAGGTACAGATACGCAGTATTTT
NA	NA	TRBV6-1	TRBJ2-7	CASKVGLQIGCYF	TGTGCCAGCAAGGTCGGACTCCAAATCGGGTGTTACTTC
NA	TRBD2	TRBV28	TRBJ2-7	CASSASGSPSYEQYF	TGTGCCAGCAGCGCTAGCGGGAGCCCCTCCTACGAGCAGTACTTC
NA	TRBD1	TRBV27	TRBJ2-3	CASSSPGQPTDTQYF	TGTGCCAGCAGTTCACCGGGACAGCCCACAGATACGCAGTATTTT
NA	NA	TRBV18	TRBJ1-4	CASSLAEVIPGTNEKLFF	TGTGCCAGCTCCCTAGCGGAGGTTATCCCTGGAACTAATGAAAAACTGTTTTTT
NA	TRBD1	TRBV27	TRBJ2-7	CASSSFQGAPDEQYF	TGTGCCAGCAGTTCATTTCAGGGGGCGCCGGACGAGCAGTACTTC
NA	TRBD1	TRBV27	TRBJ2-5	CASSFIRGQETQYF	TGTGCCAGCAGTTTTATCAGGGGACAGGAGACCCAGTACTTC
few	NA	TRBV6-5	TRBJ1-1	CASTGAVNTEAFF	TGTGCCAGCACAGGGGCGGTGAACACTGAAGCTTTCTTT
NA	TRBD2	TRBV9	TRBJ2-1	CASSVQAGGRREQFF	TGTGCCAGCAGCGTACAAGCGGGAGGGCGGCGTGAGCAGTTCTTC
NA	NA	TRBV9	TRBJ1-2	CASSVVVQGGGYTF	TGTGCCAGCAGCGTAGTTGTCCAGGGAGGTGGCTACACCTTC
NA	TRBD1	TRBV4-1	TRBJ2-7	CASSQEEGTGYYEQYF	TGCGCCAGCAGCCAAGAAGAGGGGACAGGGTACTACGAGCAGTACTTC
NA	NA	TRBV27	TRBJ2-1	CASSRTSSYNEQFF	TGTGCCAGCAGTCGAACTAGCTCCTACAATGAGCAGTTCTTC